This entry features one T cell receptor beta chain sequence. Profiled with immunoSEQ multiplex PCR; TCRdb holds only in-frame clones, not every one. The repertoire holds fewer than 70,000 clones, with 88% as singletons. This sample is part of a study of blood T cell repertoires in COVID-19. Study in general: The origin of the acute and convalescent COVID-19 samples was the United States, Italy and Spain.

This TCR was sampled from a human donor in a cohort sampled during active COVID-19. The sequenced sample was peripheral blood.

The CDR3 is CASSRTVGGGNEKLFF. The CDR3 DNA reads as TGCGCCAGCAGCCGTACAGTTGGGGGCGGTAATGAAAAACTGTTTTTT. The chain uses TRBV5-1 and TRBJ1-4, with D perhaps TRBD1 (6 bases). The V end was cut by 4 bases, the J end by 4 bases, with 17 bases between. This CDR3 is 16 amino acids long. Per the germline V gene, CDR1 is SGHRS and CDR2 is YFSETQ.